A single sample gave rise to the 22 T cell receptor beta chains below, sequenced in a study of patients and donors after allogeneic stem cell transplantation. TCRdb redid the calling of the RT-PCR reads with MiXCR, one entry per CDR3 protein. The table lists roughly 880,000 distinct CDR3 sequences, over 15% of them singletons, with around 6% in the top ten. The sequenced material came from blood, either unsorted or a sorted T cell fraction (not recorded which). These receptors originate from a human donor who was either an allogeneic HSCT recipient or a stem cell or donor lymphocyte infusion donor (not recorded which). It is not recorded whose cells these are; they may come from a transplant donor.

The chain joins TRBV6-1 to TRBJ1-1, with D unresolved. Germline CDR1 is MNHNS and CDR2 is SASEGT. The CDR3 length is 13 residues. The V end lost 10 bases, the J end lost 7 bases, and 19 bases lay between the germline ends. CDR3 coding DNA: TGTGCCATCGATGACGGACGGAGTAATGAAGCTTTCTTT. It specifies CAIDDGRSNEAFF.

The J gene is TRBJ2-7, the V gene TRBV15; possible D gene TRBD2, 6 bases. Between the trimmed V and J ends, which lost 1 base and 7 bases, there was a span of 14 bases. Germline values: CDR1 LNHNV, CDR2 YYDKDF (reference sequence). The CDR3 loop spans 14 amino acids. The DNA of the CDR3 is TGTGCCACCAGCAGAGTTCGGGGCGGAGGGGAGCAGTACTTC. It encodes CATSRVRGGGEQYF. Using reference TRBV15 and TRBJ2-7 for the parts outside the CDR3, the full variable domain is DAMVIQNPRYQVTQFGKPVTLSCSQTLNHNVMYWYQQKSSQAPKLLFHYYDKDFNNEADTPDNFQSRRPNTSFCFLDIRSPGLGDTAMYLCATSRVRGGGEQYFGPGTRLTVT.

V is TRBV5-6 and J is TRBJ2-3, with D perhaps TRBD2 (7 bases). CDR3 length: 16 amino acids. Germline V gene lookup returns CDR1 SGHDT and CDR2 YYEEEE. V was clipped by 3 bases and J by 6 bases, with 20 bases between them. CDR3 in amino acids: CASSYKFGGLGDTQYF. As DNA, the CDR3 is TGTGCCAGCAGCTACAAGTTCGGGGGGCTCGGGGATACGCAGTATTTT.

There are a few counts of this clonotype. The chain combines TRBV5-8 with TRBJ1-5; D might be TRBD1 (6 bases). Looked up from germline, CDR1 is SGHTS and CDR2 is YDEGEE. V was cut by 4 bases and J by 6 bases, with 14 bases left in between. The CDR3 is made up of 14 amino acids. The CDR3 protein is CASSPLRGGQPQHF. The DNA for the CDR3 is TGTGCCAGCAGCCCCCTGAGAGGGGGTCAGCCCCAGCATTTT. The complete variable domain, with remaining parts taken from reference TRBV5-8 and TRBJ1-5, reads EAGVTQSPTHLIKTRGQQATLRCSPISGHTSVYWYQQALGLGLQFLLWYDEGEERNRGNFPPRFSGRQFPNYSSELNVNALELEDSALYLCASSPLRGGQPQHFGDGTRLSIL.

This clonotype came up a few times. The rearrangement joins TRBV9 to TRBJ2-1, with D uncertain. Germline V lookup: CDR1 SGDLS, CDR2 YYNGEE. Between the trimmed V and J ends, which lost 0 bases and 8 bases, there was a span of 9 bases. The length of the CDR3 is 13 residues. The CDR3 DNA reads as TGTGCCAGCAGCGTAGCGTCCAATGATGAGCAGTTCTTC. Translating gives CASSVASNDEQFF.

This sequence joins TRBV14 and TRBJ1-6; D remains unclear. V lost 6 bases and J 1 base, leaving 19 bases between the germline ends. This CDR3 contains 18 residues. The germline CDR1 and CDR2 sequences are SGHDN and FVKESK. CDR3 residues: CASSLSQARGSYNSPLHF. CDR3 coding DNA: TGTGCCAGCAGTCTATCTCAGGCGAGAGGATCCTATAATTCACCCCTCCACTTT.

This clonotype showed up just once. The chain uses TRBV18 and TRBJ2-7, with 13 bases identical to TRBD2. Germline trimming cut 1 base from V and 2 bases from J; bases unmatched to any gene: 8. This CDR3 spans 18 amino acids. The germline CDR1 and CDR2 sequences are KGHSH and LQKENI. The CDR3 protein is CASSPRTSGRSLTYEQYF. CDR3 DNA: TGTGCCAGCTCACCACGGACTAGCGGGAGATCCCTGACCTACGAGCAGTACTTC.

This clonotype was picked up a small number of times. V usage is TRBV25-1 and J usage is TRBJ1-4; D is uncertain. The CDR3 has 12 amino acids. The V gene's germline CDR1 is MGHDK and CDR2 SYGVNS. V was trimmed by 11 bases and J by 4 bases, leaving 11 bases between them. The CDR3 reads CASHGFNEKLFF. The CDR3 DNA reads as TGTGCCTCTCACGGCTTTAATGAAAAACTGTTTTTT.

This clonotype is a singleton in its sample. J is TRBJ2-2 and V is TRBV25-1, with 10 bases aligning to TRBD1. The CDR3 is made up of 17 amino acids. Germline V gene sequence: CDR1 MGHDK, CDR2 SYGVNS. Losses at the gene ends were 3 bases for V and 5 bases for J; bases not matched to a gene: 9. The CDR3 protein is CASSEEAGTGETGELFF. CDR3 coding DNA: TGTGCCAGCAGTGAGGAAGCCGGGACAGGGGAAACCGGGGAGCTGTTTTTT.

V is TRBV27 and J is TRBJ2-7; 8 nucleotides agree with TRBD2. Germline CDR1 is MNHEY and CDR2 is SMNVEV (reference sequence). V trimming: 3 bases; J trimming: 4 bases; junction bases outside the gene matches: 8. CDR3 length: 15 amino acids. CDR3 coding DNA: TGTGCCAGCAGTTTCTTACGGGAGGGGTTTTACGAGCAGTACTTC. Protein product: CASSFLREGFYEQYF.

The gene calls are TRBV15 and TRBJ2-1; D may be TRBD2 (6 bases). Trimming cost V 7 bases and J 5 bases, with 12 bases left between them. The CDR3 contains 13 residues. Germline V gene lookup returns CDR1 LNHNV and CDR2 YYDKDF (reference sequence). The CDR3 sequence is CATTRDFHNEQFF. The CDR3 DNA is TGTGCCACCACCAGGGACTTTCACAATGAGCAGTTCTTC.

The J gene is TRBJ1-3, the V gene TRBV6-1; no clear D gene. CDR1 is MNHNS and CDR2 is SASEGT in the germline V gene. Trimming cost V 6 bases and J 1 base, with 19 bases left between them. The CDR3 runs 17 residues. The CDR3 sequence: CASSPQSGLASGNTIYF. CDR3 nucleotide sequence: TGTGCCAGCAGCCCGCAATCCGGGTTAGCGTCTGGAAACACCATATATTTT.

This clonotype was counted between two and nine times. The DNA for the CDR3 is TGTGCCAGCAGCTTAGCGGAAGGCGGTCCCTACAATGAGCAGTTCTTC. Its protein is CASSLAEGGPYNEQFF. This sequence joins TRBV11-1 and TRBJ2-1, with D unresolved. There are 16 residues in the CDR3. Trimming took off 0 bases at V and 2 bases at J, with 11 bases between the two ends. From germline, CDR1 is SGHAT and CDR2 FQDESV (reference sequence).

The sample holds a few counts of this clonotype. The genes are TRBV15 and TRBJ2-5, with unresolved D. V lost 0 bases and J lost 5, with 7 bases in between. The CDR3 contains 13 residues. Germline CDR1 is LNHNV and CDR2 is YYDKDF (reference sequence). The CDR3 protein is CATSRDVRETQYF. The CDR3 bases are TGTGCCACCAGCAGAGATGTTAGGGAGACCCAGTACTTC.

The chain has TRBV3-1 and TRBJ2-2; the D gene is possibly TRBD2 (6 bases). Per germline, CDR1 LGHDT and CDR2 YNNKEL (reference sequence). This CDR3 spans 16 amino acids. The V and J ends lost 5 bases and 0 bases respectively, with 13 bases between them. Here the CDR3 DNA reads TGTGCCAGCAGCGACCCGGGACTGGCGAACACCGGGGAGCTGTTTTTT. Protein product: CASSDPGLANTGELFF.

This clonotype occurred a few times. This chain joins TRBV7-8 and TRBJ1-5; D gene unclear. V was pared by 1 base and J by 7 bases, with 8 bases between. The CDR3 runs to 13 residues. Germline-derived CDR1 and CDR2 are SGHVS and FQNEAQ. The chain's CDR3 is CASSLVAVQPQHF. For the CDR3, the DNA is TGTGCCAGCAGCTTAGTGGCGGTGCAGCCCCAGCATTTT.

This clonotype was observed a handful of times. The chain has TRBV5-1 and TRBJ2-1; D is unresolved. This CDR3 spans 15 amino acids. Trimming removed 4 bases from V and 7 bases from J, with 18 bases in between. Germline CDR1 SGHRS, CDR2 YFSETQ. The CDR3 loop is CASSTDYLTGNEQFF. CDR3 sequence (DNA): TGCGCCAGCAGCACCGATTACCTAACCGGAAATGAGCAGTTCTTC.

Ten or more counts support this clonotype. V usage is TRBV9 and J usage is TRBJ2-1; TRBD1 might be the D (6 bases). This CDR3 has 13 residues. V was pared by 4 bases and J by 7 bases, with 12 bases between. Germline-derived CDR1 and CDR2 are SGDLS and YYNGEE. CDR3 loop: CASSLSQGNEQFF. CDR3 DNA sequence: TGTGCCAGCAGCCTATCTCAGGGGAATGAGCAGTTCTTC.

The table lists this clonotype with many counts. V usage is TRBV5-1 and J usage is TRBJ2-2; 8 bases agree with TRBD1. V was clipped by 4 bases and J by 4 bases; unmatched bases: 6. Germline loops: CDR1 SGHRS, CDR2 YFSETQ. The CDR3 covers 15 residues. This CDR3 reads CASSPRDRGTGELFF. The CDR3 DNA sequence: TGCGCCAGCAGCCCCCGAGACAGGGGCACCGGGGAGCTGTTTTTT.

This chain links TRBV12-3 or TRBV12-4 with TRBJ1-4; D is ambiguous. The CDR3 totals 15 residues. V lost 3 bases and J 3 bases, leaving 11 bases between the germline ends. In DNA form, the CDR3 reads TGTGCCAGCAGTTTCGGAGTCCCGTCTAATGAAAAACTGTTTTTT. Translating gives CASSFGVPSNEKLFF.

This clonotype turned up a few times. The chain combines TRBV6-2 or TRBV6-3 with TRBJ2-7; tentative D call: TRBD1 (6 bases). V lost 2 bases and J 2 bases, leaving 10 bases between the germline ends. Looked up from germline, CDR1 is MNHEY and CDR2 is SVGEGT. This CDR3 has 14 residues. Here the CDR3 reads CASSYGTTTYEQYF. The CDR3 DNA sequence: TGTGCCAGCAGTTACGGGACAACTACCTACGAGCAGTACTTC.

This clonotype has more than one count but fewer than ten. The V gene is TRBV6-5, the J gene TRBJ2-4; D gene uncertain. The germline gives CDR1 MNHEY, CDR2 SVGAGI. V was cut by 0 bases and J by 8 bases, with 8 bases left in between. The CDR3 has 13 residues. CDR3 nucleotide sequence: TGTGCCAGCAGTTACTCGGGTGTGGACATTCAGTACTTC. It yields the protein CASSYSGVDIQYF.